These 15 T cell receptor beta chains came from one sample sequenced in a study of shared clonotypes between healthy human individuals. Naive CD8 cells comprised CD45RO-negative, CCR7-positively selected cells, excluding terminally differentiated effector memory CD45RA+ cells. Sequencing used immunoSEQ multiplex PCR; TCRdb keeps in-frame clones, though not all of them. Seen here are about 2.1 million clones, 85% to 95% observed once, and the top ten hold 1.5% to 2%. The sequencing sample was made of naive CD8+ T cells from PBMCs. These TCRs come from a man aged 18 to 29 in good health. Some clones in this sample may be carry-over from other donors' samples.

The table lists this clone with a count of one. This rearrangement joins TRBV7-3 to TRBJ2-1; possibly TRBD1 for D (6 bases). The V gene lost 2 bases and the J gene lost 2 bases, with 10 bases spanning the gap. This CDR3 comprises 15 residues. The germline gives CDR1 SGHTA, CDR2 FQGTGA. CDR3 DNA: TGTGCCAGCAGCTTAGAACAGGGAGCCTACAATGAGCAGTTCTTC. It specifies CASSLEQGAYNEQFF.

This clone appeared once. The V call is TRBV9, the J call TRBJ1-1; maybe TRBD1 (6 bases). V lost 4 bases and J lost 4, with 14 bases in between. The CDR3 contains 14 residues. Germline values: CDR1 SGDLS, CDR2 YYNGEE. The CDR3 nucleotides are TGTGCCAGCAGCCAAACAGGGTTAGGCACTGAAGCTTTCTTT. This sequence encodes CASSQTGLGTEAFF.

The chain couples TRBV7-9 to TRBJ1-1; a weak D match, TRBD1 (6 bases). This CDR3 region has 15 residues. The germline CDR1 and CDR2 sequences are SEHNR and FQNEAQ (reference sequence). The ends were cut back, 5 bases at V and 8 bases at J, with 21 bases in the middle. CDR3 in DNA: TGTGCCAGCAGCGCCCACGGGGGGCGAGGCGCCGAAGCTTTCTTT. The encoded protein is CASSAHGGRGAEAFF.

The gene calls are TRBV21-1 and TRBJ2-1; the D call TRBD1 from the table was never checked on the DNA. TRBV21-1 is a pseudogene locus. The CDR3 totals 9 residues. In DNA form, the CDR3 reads TGTGCCAGCATAGGGGTCGAGTTCTTC. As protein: CASIGVEFF.

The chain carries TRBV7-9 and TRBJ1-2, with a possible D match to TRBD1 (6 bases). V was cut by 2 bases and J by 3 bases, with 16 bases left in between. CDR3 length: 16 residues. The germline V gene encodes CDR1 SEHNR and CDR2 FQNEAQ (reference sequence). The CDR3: CASSLPPRGFDYGYTF. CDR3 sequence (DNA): TGTGCCAGCAGCTTACCACCGAGGGGGTTCGACTATGGCTACACCTTC.

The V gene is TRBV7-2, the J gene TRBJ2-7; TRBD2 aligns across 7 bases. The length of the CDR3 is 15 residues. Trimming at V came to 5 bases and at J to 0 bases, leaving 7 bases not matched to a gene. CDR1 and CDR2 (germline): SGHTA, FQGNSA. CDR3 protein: CASSPRASGSYEQYF. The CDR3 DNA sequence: TGTGCCAGCAGCCCAAGGGCTAGCGGCTCCTACGAGCAGTACTTC.

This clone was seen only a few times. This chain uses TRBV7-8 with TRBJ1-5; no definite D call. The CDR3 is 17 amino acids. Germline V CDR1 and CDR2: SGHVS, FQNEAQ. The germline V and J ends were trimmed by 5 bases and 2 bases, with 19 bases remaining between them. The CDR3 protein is CASSPMITLRGNQPQHF. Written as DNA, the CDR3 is TGTGCCAGCAGCCCCATGATTACTTTAAGGGGCAATCAGCCCCAGCATTTT.

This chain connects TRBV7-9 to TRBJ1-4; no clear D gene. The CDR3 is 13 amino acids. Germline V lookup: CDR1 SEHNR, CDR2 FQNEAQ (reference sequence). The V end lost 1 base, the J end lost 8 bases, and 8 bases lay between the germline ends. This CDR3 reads CASSLGHFEKLFF. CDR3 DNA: TGTGCCAGCAGCTTAGGGCATTTCGAAAAACTGTTTTTT.

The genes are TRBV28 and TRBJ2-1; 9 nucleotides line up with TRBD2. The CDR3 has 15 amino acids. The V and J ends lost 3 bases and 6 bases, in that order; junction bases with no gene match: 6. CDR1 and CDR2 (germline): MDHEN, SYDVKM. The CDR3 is CASSFLGLAINEQFF. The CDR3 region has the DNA TGTGCCAGCAGTTTCTTGGGACTAGCAATCAATGAGCAGTTCTTC.

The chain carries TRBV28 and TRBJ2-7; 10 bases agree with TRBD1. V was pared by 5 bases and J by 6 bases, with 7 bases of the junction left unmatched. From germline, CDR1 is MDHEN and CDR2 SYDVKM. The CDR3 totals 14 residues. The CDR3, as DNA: TGTGCCAGCAGTCTACGGGACAGGGGCACCGAGCAGTACTTC. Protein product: CASSLRDRGTEQYF.

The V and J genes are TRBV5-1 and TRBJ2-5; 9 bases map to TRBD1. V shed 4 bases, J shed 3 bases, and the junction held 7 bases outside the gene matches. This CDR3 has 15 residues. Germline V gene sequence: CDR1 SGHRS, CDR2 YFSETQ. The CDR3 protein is CASSPGQGGEETQYF. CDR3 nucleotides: TGCGCCAGCAGCCCGGGACAGGGAGGGGAAGAGACCCAGTACTTC. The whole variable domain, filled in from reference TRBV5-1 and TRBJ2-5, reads KAGVTQTPRYLIKTRGQQVTLSCSPISGHRSVSWYQQTPGQGLQFLFEYFSETQRNKGNFPGRFSGRQFSNSRSEMNVSTLELGDSALYLCASSPGQGGEETQYFGPGTRLLVL.

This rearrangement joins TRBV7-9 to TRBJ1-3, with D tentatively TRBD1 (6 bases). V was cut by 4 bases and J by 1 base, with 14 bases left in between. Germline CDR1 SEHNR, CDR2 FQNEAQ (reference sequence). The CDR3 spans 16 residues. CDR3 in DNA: TGTGCCAGCAGCTCGGACAGATATTCTTCTGGAAACACCATATATTTT. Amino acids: CASSSDRYSSGNTIYF. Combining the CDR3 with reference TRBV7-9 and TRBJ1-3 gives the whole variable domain DTGVSQNPRHKITKRGQNVTFRCDPISEHNRLYWYRQTLGQGPEFLTYFQNEAQLEKSRLLSDRFSAERPKGSFSTLEIQRTEQGDSAMYLCASSSDRYSSGNTIYFGEGSWLTVV.

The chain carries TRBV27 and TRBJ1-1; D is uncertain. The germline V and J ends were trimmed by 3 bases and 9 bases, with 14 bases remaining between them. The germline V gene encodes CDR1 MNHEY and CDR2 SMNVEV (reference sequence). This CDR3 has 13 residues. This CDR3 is CASSFFPQTQAFF. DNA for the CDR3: TGTGCCAGCAGTTTTTTCCCGCAGACTCAAGCTTTCTTT.

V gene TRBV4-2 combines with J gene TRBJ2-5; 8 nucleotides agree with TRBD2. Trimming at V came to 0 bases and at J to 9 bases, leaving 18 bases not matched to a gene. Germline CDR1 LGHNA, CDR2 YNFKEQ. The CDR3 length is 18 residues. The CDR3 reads CASSQEFSAIAGPWAQYF. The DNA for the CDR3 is TGTGCCAGCAGCCAAGAATTCTCCGCGATAGCGGGGCCGTGGGCCCAGTACTTC.

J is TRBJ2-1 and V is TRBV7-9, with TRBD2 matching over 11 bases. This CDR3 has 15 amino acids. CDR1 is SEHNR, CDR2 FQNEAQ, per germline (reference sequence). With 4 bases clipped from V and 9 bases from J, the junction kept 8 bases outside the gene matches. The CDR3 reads CASSSIAGGQSEQFF. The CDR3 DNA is TGTGCCAGCAGCTCTATAGCGGGAGGGCAATCTGAGCAGTTCTTC. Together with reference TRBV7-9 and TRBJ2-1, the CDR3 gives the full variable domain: DTGVSQNPRHKITKRGQNVTFRCDPISEHNRLYWYRQTLGQGPEFLTYFQNEAQLEKSRLLSDRFSAERPKGSFSTLEIQRTEQGDSAMYLCASSSIAGGQSEQFFGPGTRLTVL.